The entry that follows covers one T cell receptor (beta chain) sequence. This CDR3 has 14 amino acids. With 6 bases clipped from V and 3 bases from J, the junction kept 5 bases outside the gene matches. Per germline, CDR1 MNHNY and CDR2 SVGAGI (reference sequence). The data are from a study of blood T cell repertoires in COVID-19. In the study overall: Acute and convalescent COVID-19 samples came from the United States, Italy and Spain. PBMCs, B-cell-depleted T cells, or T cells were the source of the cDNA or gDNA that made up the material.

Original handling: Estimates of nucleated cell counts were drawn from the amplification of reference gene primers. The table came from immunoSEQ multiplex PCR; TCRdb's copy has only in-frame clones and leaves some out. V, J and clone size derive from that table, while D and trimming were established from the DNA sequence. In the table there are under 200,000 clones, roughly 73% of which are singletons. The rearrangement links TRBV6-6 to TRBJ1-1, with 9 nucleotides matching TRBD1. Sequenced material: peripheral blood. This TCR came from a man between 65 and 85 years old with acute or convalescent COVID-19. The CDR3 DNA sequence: TGTGCCAGCAGAGACAGGGGGAGAGACACTGAAGCTTTCTTT. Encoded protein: CASRDRGRDTEAFF.